A selection of T cell receptor beta chains follows, all from one sample in a study of cytomegalovirus exposure and HLA in healthy donors. Sequenced by immunoSEQ multiplex PCR; TCRdb stores in-frame clones only, minus some. The sample gives 150,000 to 200,000 clones, 80% to 90% of which show up once; about 2.2% is in the top ten. Sequencing was carried out using PBMCs. The source is a woman between 18 and 30 years old in good health and CMV-seronegative. Both conserved end residues are part of each CDR3.

cdr3_aa: CASTTGPNTEAFF
v_call: TRBV5-1

cdr3_aa: CASSAKQGLLGYTF
v_call: TRBV6-1

cdr3_aa: CASSWWGQRAGELFF
v_call: TRBV5-8

cdr3_aa: CASRTQYRSGYTF
v_call: TRBV6-5

cdr3_aa: CASRAGTGTEAFF
v_call: TRBV7-2

cdr3_aa: CASSIQLAGGGDTQYF
v_call: TRBV19

cdr3_aa: CASSPRPRTGTENKPQHF
v_call: TRBV18

cdr3_aa: CAWSGQGVGGYTF
v_call: TRBV30

cdr3_aa: CASSPPDTYNEQFF
v_call: TRBV18

cdr3_aa: CASSLVANTEAFF
v_call: TRBV5-1

cdr3_aa: CASSQGRVTDTQYF
v_call: TRBV4-3

cdr3_aa: CASRRTASGNTIYF
v_call: TRBV13

cdr3_aa: CAWSVQGDTIYF
v_call: TRBV30

cdr3_aa: CASIARTGYTGELFF
v_call: TRBV6-1

cdr3_aa: CASGFIIEREMNTEAFF
v_call: TRBV12-5

cdr3_aa: CASSPRTGTGNTIYF
v_call: TRBV27

cdr3_aa: CASSQVASFSSYEQYF
v_call: TRBV4-2

cdr3_aa: CASSPMTGAQGNIQYF
v_call: TRBV7-9

cdr3_aa: CASSKVEWARPQHF
v_call: TRBV21-1

cdr3_aa: CASHDVGLGRGYEQYF
v_call: TRBV2

cdr3_aa: CASSLVASGSTLIFQETQYF
v_call: TRBV5-1

cdr3_aa: CASSLSRDTPGYTF
v_call: TRBV7-3

cdr3_aa: CASSYLVAGGTDTQYF
v_call: TRBV7-8

cdr3_aa: CASSEYTLLGRPQETQYF
v_call: TRBV10-1

cdr3_aa: CASSRPGTGEKLFF
v_call: TRBV27

cdr3_aa: CASSSLLAGGNNEQFF
v_call: TRBV13

cdr3_aa: CASSARDSGNSPLHF
v_call: TRBV9

cdr3_aa: CSALYSNEQFF
v_call: TRBV20-1

cdr3_aa: CASSQKTGFTEAFF
v_call: TRBV4-3

cdr3_aa: CASIPESGELFF
v_call: TRBV7-9

cdr3_aa: CAIKGAGANVLTF
v_call: TRBV10-3

cdr3_aa: CASRDRITSGNTIYF
v_call: TRBV2

cdr3_aa: CASRTGTLTDTQYF
v_call: TRBV25-1

cdr3_aa: CASSLSPTSGTGELFF
v_call: TRBV7-2

cdr3_aa: CASSLPRTGNTIYF
v_call: TRBV7-9